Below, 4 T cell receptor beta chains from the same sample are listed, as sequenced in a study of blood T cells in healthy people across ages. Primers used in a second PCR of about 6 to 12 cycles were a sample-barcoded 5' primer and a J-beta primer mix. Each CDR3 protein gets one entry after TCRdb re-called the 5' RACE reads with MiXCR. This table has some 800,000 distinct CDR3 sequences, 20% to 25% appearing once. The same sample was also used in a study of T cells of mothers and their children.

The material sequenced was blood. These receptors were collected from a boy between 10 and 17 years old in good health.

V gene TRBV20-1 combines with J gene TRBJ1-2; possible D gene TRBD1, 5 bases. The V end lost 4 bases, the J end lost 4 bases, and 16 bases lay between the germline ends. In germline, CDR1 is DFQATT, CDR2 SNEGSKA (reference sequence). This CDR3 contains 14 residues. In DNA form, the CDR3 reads TGCAGTGCTATTATAACCCAGGGAGTCTATGGCTACACCTTC. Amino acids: CSAIITQGVYGYTF.

CDR3 bases: TGTGCCAGCACCCTGGGAGGCACCCAAGAGACCCAGTACTTC. Encoded protein: CASTLGGTQETQYF. The J gene is TRBJ2-5, the V gene TRBV9, with D perhaps TRBD2 (6 bases). This CDR3 has 14 residues. Germline CDR1 reads SGDLS; CDR2 reads YYNGEE. V was clipped by 6 bases and J by 1 base, with 13 bases between them. Supplemented by reference TRBV9 and TRBJ2-5, the full variable domain reads DSGVTQTPKHLITATGQRVTLRCSPRSGDLSVYWYQQSLDQGLQFLIQYYNGEERAKGNILERFSAQQFPDLHSELNLSSLELGDSALYFCASTLGGTQETQYFGPGTRLLVL.

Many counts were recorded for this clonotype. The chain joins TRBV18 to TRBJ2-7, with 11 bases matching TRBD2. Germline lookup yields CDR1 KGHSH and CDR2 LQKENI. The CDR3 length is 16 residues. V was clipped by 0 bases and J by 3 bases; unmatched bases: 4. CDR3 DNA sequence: TGTGCCAGCTCACCACCGGGTCTAGCGGGAGGCTACGAGCAGTACTTC. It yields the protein CASSPPGLAGGYEQYF.

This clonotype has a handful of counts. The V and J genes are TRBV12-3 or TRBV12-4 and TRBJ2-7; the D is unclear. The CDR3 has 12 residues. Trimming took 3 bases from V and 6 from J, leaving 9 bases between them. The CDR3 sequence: CASSFMRSEQYF. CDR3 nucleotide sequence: TGTGCCAGCAGTTTCATGAGGAGCGAGCAGTACTTC.